This T cell receptor beta chain was profiled in a study of T cells in Graves' hyperthyroidism and ophthalmopathy. CDR3 length: 16 residues. V shed 0 bases and J shed 0 bases, with 15 bases lying between them. Germline V gene sequence: CDR1 DFQATT, CDR2 SNEGSKA (reference sequence). This clonotype was picked up many times. Amplified regions were TCR beta CDR3 sequences from RNA transcripts. When the TCR CDR3 underwent first-round RT-PCR, the HTBI primer set was used. TCRdb ran MiXCR on the multiplex PCR reads and lists one entry per CDR3 protein. This sample has 500,000 or so distinct CDR3 sequences, with 17% found just once.

This receptor was obtained from a woman aged 18-35 years with Graves' ophthalmopathy. The specimen sequenced was blood. The rearrangement joins TRBV20-1 to TRBJ2-7, with D perhaps being TRBD1 or TRBD2 (6 bases each). CDR3 protein: CSARDARGPDSYEQYF. The CDR3 DNA reads as TGCAGTGCTAGAGACGCCCGGGGGCCGGACTCCTACGAGCAGTACTTC.